The 7 T cell receptor beta chains in this list originate from one sample, sequenced in a study of long-term antiretroviral therapy in people with HIV (dated by TCRdb to between 2021 and 2024). The immunoSEQ hsTCRB v3.0 assay was used at survey level resolution to sequence the TRB variable region. The clones in this table, taken by TCRdb from immuneACCESS, are in-frame only. Not every clone is retained; where verified, under half of the shortfall comes from an unresolved V gene, and the cause of the rest is unknown. Across this sample there are approximately 15,000 clones, with more than 70% seen only once. The top ten hold approximately 12% of the sample. The sample in question was unsorted PBMCs, obtained 6.9 years after starting antiretroviral therapy. These receptors were collected from a man in his fifties or sixties with HIV.

The chain combines TRBV27 with TRBJ2-3; tentative D call: TRBD1 (5 bases). Trimming shortened V by 2 bases and J by 3 bases, and 12 bases separated the two germline ends. In germline, CDR1 is MNHEY, CDR2 SMNVEV (reference sequence). The CDR3 runs to 15 residues. CDR3 sequence reads: CASSLRGQRTDTQYF. CDR3 sequence (DNA): TGTGCCAGCAGTTTACGTGGACAAAGAACAGATACGCAGTATTTT.

In this sample, this clone turned up once. J is TRBJ2-1 and V is TRBV4-1; maybe TRBD2 (6 bases). CDR1 and CDR2 (germline): MGHRA, YSYEKL. V dropped 3 bases and J dropped 5 bases, with 17 bases sitting between them. The CDR3 contains 16 residues. The chain's CDR3 is CASSHTPGLGDNEQFF. The CDR3 DNA reads as TGCGCCAGCAGCCACACTCCGGGACTGGGCGACAATGAGCAGTTCTTC.

The CDR3: CASSAGTNTGELFF. CDR3 coding DNA: TGCGCCAGCAGCGCAGGGACAAACACCGGGGAGCTGTTTTTT. V gene TRBV5-1 combines with J gene TRBJ2-2, with D possibly TRBD1 on 6 matching bases. The germline V and J ends were trimmed by 4 bases and 2 bases, with 9 bases remaining between them. This CDR3 spans 14 amino acids. Per the germline V gene, CDR1 is SGHRS and CDR2 is YFSETQ.

The chain has TRBV9 and TRBJ2-1; D tentatively fits TRBD1 or TRBD2 (5 bases each). Trimming pared 3 bases from V and 8 bases from J, leaving 12 bases between. There are 13 residues in the CDR3. Germline V lookup: CDR1 SGDLS, CDR2 YYNGEE. The CDR3 protein is CASSGGAFDEQFF. The CDR3 nucleotides are TGTGCCAGCAGCGGAGGGGCGTTCGATGAGCAGTTCTTC.

V is TRBV20-1 and J is TRBJ2-3; D gene ambiguous. This CDR3 is 11 amino acids long. V lost 6 bases and J 2 bases, leaving 6 bases between the germline ends. Germline loops: CDR1 DFQATT, CDR2 SNEGSKA (reference sequence). CDR3 sequence: CSAKITDTQYF. CDR3 nucleotide sequence: TGCAGTGCAAAAATCACAGATACGCAGTATTTT.

The chain carries TRBV5-4 and TRBJ2-7; 13 bases map to TRBD2. The length of the CDR3 is 15 residues. With 0 bases clipped from V and 6 bases from J, the junction kept 3 bases outside the gene matches. Per the germline V gene, CDR1 is SGHNT and CDR2 is YYREEE (reference sequence). This CDR3 is CASSLDGLAGVEQYF. CDR3 DNA: TGTGCCAGCAGCTTGGATGGACTAGCGGGAGTCGAGCAGTACTTC. Supplemented by reference TRBV5-4 and TRBJ2-7, the full variable domain reads ETGVTQSPTHLIKTRGQQVTLRCSSQSGHNTVSWYQQALGQGPQFIFQYYREEENGRGNFPPRFSGLQFPNYSSELNVNALELDDSALYLCASSLDGLAGVEQYFGPGTRLTVT.

The gene calls are TRBV14 and TRBJ2-2, with D perhaps given as TRBD1 or TRBD2 (5 bases each). CDR3 length: 16 amino acids. V was pared by 0 bases and J by 4 bases, with 12 bases between. Germline assignment: CDR1 SGHDN and CDR2 FVKESK. CDR3 nucleotide sequence: TGTGCCAGCAGCCAAGAAGGCAGGGCGGGCACCGGGGAGCTGTTTTTT. Translation: CASSQEGRAGTGELFF.